Included here is one T cell receptor beta chain sequence, with context. Its target is not known. The sample is drawn from a study of regulatory T cells in long-lasting Graves disease. Specified time point: persistent/refractory GD, antithyroid drugs over 5 years with positive TRAb. From RNA extracted from PBMCs, the TCR library was made. Each patient gave around 10 milliliters of EDTA-anticoagulated peripheral blood. Construction of the TCR beta libraries employed iRepertoire HTBI primers in conjunction with Arm-PCR of CDR3 regions. In TCRdb, the multiplex PCR reads were re-called with MiXCR into one record per CDR3 protein. The sample includes 400,000 to 600,000 distinct CDR3 sequences, around a fifth seen only once; the top ten take 6.5% to 9%. Study outcomes and limitations: Preferential use of TRBV28, TRBJ1-2 and TRBJ2-5 was seen in persistent disease.

After removal of 4 bases from V and 5 bases from J, the junction contained 8 bases not matched to a gene. This CDR3 comprises 14 residues. Germline V gene sequence: CDR1 SQVTM, CDR2 ANQGSEA. The V call is TRBV29-1, the J call TRBJ1-2, with 9 bases identical to TRBD1. This clonotype was obtained from a female donor with Graves disease. The sample was peripheral blood mononuclear cells (PBMCs), taken when the disease was refractory, from a patient treated with antithyroid drugs. DNA for the CDR3: TGCAGCGTTGCACCCTCCGGGACAGGGTATGGCTACACCTTC. Protein sequence: CSVAPSGTGYGYTF. The complete variable domain, with remaining parts taken from reference TRBV29-1 and TRBJ1-2, reads SAVISQKPSRDICQRGTSLTIQCQVDSQVTMMFWYRQQPGQSLTLIATANQGSEATYESGFVIDKFPISRPNLTFSTLTVSNMSPEDSSIYLCSVAPSGTGYGYTFGSGTRLTVV.